This TCR beta chain is from a study of immune evolution from preneoplasia to lung adenocarcinoma. Study-wide findings and caveats: Later-stage lesions appeared to have more T cells, more diversity, less clonality.

Nucleic acids came from premalignant or tumor cells enriched by macro-dissection. The assay was immunoSEQ multiplex PCR, and TCRdb's table has in-frame clones only and misses some. This table holds over 5,500 clones, 84% found once. Of note for this clone: Antigen specificity is unknown.

Trimming removed 1 base at V and 2 bases at J, with 14 bases between. The germline V gene has CDR1 MNHEY and CDR2 SMNVEV (reference sequence). This CDR3 region has 17 residues. This chain connects TRBV27 to TRBJ1-4; D uncertain. Sequenced material: FFPE lung adenocarcinoma in situ tissue. This clonotype originated in a donor at least 70 years old with lung adenocarcinoma. CDR3 sequence (DNA): TGTGCCAGCAGTTTATTGGCCAGGCGAATTACTAATGAAAAACTGTTTTTT. This sequence encodes CASSLLARRITNEKLFF.